Here is one T cell receptor (beta chain) with its context. The data were taken from a study of blood T cell repertoires in COVID-19. Whole-study context: Samples came from the United States, Italy and Spain, spanning acute and convalescent COVID-19.

Study members were between roughly 18 and 100 years old and lived in around 24 US regions. TCRdb keeps only in-frame clones here, not all; method: immunoSEQ multiplex PCR. The sample shows about 210,000 clones, about 88% of them seen only once. Germline V gene lookup returns CDR1 SGHTA and CDR2 FQGNSA. The CDR3 covers 16 residues. V was trimmed by 0 bases and J by 3 bases, leaving 12 bases between them. Material for sequencing was PBMCs or T cells enriched from blood (not recorded which). This TCR came from a woman aged 40 to 49 in a cohort exposed to, infected with or recovered from COVID-19 (not recorded which). The rearrangement links TRBV7-2 to TRBJ1-5, with a possible D match to TRBD1 (6 bases). The CDR3 here is CASSLARTDPNQPQHF. The CDR3 DNA reads TGTGCCAGCAGCTTAGCTAGGACAGACCCCAATCAGCCCCAGCATTTT.